These 15 T cell receptor beta chains share one sample of origin, sequenced in a study of T cell changes during pregnancy in multiple sclerosis. The data were produced by immunoSEQ multiplex PCR, yet TCRdb's version contains in-frame clones alone and is incomplete. The sample has about 64,000 clones, over 85% seen once; the top ten hold more than 1.2%. Source: peripheral blood, taken in the second trimester of pregnancy. All receptors come from a female donor with multiple sclerosis, enrolled in a pregnancy study.

The chain recombines TRBV7-2 with TRBJ2-2; unclear D gene. Between the trimmed V and J ends, which lost 5 bases and 8 bases, there was a span of 9 bases. The CDR3 length is 12 residues. The V gene's germline CDR1 is SGHTA and CDR2 FQGNSA. This chain's CDR3 is CASSTYAGELFF. CDR3 nucleotide sequence: TGTGCCAGCAGCACTTACGCGGGGGAGCTGTTTTTT. Full variable domain (rest looked up from reference TRBV7-2 and TRBJ2-2): GAGVSQSPSNKVTEKGKDVELRCDPISGHTALYWYRQSLGQGLEFLIYFQGNSAPDKSGLPSDRFSAERTGGSVSTLTIQRTQQEDSAVYLCASSTYAGELFFGEGSRLTVL.

The gene calls are TRBV30 and TRBJ1-3; D remains ambiguous. CDR1 and CDR2 from the germline V gene are GTSNPN and SVGIG (reference sequence). V shed 2 bases and J shed 9 bases, with 8 bases lying between them. The CDR3 totals 11 residues. CDR3 region: CAWSWEATIYF. The CDR3 coding sequence is TGTGCCTGGAGTTGGGAGGCCACCATATATTTT.

Only one count was recorded for this clone. The rearrangement links TRBV19 to TRBJ2-5; 7 bases are shared with TRBD2. V dropped 4 bases and J dropped 5; count of bases not matched to a gene: 10. This CDR3 is built from 15 residues. Germline assignment: CDR1 LNHDA and CDR2 SQIVND (reference sequence). The CDR3 region is CASSTDLLALETQYF. As DNA, the CDR3 is TGTGCCAGTAGTACCGACCTACTAGCGCTGGAGACCCAGTACTTC.

The chain combines TRBV4-1 with TRBJ2-3; D is unclear. Germline loops: CDR1 MGHRA, CDR2 YSYEKL. The CDR3 consists of 14 residues. Trimming shortened V by 7 bases and J by 0 bases, and 11 bases separated the two germline ends. CDR3 nucleotide sequence: TGCGCCAGCAAGAGAGAGCATAGCACAGATACGCAGTATTTT. Its protein product is CASKREHSTDTQYF.

The chain employs TRBV7-2 and TRBJ1-4; maybe TRBD1 (6 bases). V shed 5 bases and J shed 0 bases, with 10 bases lying between them. CDR3 length: 15 amino acids. Germline lookup yields CDR1 SGHTA and CDR2 FQGNSA. The CDR3, as DNA: TGTGCCAGCAGCAGAGGACAGCCAACTAATGAAAAACTGTTTTTT. This sequence encodes CASSRGQPTNEKLFF.

The chain joins TRBV19 to TRBJ1-1; tentative D call: TRBD1 (6 bases). V lost 7 bases to trimming and J lost 0 bases, with 9 bases between them. CDR1 and CDR2 from the germline V gene are LNHDA and SQIVND (reference sequence). The CDR3 is 13 residues long. CDR3 region: CASNTGMNTEAFF. CDR3 sequence (DNA): TGTGCCAGTAATACAGGGATGAACACTGAAGCTTTCTTT.

The chain uses TRBV7-9 and TRBJ2-5; perhaps TRBD2 as D (5 bases). Germline lookup yields CDR1 SEHNR and CDR2 FQNEAQ (reference sequence). Trimming cost V 5 bases and J 7 bases, with 14 bases left between them. This CDR3 has 13 amino acids. CDR3 nucleotides: TGTGCCAGCAGCCTGGAGGAGATCGGGACCCAGTACTTC. It codes for CASSLEEIGTQYF.

V and J are TRBV6-6 and TRBJ2-1; TRBD2 matches at 12 bases. Germline CDR1 MNHNY, CDR2 SVGAGI (reference sequence). The V segment lost 0 bases and the J segment 10 bases; nucleotides outside the gene matches: 7. The length of the CDR3 is 16 residues. CDR3 DNA sequence: TGTGCCAGCAGTTACTCTTGGACTAGCGGGACATACGAGCAGTTCTTC. It translates to CASSYSWTSGTYEQFF.

In this sample, this clone turned up once. J is TRBJ1-6 and V is TRBV14; D remains unclear. Germline-derived CDR1 and CDR2 are SGHDN and FVKESK. The CDR3 has 15 amino acids. V dropped 8 bases and J dropped 3 bases, with 14 bases sitting between them. In DNA, the CDR3 is TGTGCCAGCCGACCGACATTTAACTATAATTCACCCCTCCACTTT. It translates to CASRPTFNYNSPLHF.

V is TRBV5-1 and J is TRBJ1-1; D ambiguous. The CDR3 totals 15 residues. Germline CDR1 SGHRS, CDR2 YFSETQ. Trimming took 3 bases from V and 5 from J, leaving 17 bases between them. This CDR3 is CASSSHGPPETEAFF. The CDR3, as DNA: TGCGCCAGCAGCTCACATGGTCCCCCGGAGACTGAAGCTTTCTTT.

J is TRBJ1-3 and V is TRBV7-9; no reliable D call. V was shortened by 4 bases and J by 4 bases, with 8 bases between the two germline ends. CDR1 is SEHNR, CDR2 FQNEAQ, per germline (reference sequence). The CDR3 consists of 13 residues. In DNA form, the CDR3 reads TGTGCCAGCAGCTCGCAACAGGGAAACACCATATATTTT. Translating it yields CASSSQQGNTIYF.

This clone was observed once. V gene TRBV11-2 combines with J gene TRBJ1-1; 7 bases match TRBD1. The CDR3 runs 18 residues. Germline-derived CDR1 and CDR2 are SGHAT and FQNNGV. The V and J ends lost 4 bases and 6 bases, in that order; junction bases with no gene match: 20. The CDR3 region has the DNA TGTGCCAGCAGCTCCTTGGGACAGTGGGACCAAGTAGATTCTGAAGCTTTCTTT. Encoded protein: CASSSLGQWDQVDSEAFF.

The gene calls are TRBV6-1 and TRBJ2-2; D gene ambiguous. The germline gives CDR1 MNHNS, CDR2 SASEGT. V lost 6 bases and J lost 5, with 4 bases in between. The CDR3 sequence is 11 residues long. The CDR3 sequence: CASSETGELFF. The CDR3, as DNA: TGTGCCAGCAGCGAGACCGGGGAGCTGTTTTTT.

The V and J genes are TRBV5-1 and TRBJ1-1; D remains ambiguous. The ends were cut back, 0 bases at V and 5 bases at J, with 14 bases in the middle. CDR1 is SGHRS and CDR2 is YFSETQ in the germline V gene. This CDR3 has 15 residues. The CDR3 coding sequence is TGCGCCAGCAGCTTGGCGTCGCCGGTTCGGACTGAAGCTTTCTTT. As protein: CASSLASPVRTEAFF. Looking up the rest from reference TRBV5-1 and TRBJ1-1 gives the full variable domain: KAGVTQTPRYLIKTRGQQVTLSCSPISGHRSVSWYQQTPGQGLQFLFEYFSETQRNKGNFPGRFSGRQFSNSRSEMNVSTLELGDSALYLCASSLASPVRTEAFFGQGTRLTVV.

About this clone itself: This may be a read error, as it is one base from a much larger clone. The V and J genes are TRBV5-1 and TRBJ2-7; 10 bases align to TRBD2. Germline V gene data show CDR1 as SGHRS and CDR2 as YFSETQ. The CDR3 is made up of 15 amino acids. Trimming cost V 4 bases and J 0 bases; bases outside gene matches: 4. The CDR3 DNA reads as TGCGCCAGCAGCGACGGGACTAGCGACTCCTACGAGCAGTACTTC. It is translated as CASSDGTSDSYEQYF.